The TCR beta chain under discussion was sequenced for a study of shared clonotypes between healthy human individuals (dated by TCRdb to the early 2020s). With respect to the entire study: A couple of women and a few men aged 18 to 49 years were included in the cohort. To increase sequencing depth and limit assay-specific biases, TCR repertoire library preparation and sequencing were carried out by different laboratories using diverse techniques. To estimate repertoire size and how much clonotypes are shared between individuals, the study performed deep sequencing of blood TCR repertoires from about five healthy adults. For each donor, CD4 naive and CD4 memory were each given three plates, CD8 naive was given two plates, and CD8 memory was given one plate. Each donor's leukapheresis produced roughly between roughly 0.85 and 9.5 billion PBMCs.

Using the deep immunoSEQ assay, TCR CDR3 regions were amplified from genomic DNA by multiplex PCR. Extracted genomic DNA from each cell subset was spread evenly across all wells of several immunoSEQ 96-well plates, with each plate serving as a replicate. For sorted subsets, approximately 190 ng of genomic DNA, equivalent to tens of thousands of T cell genomes, went into each replicate PCR. The purified libraries were quantified using a Qubit 3.0 fluorometer, sized with a Bioanalyzer 2100, and then quantified again using the KAPA Library Quantification kit. A separate single-read 150-cycle Illumina NextSeq 550 flow cell was used to sequence each immunoSEQ 96-well plate. In the authors' own workflow: Because only junctional sequences without quality scores were contained in the immunoSEQ output, filtering matching that applied to full-length reads could not be performed. Sequences were annotated with PyIR, a Python wrapper for IgBLAST v1.9, and V/J genes and CDR3 were assigned using IMGT germline references. Any read was removed if the V/J assignment was weak (E-value above 1e-6), the CDR3 was missing, or the read contained stop codons, out-of-frame junctions, or ambiguous translated residues. V3J clonotypes were defined as sequences sharing the same inferred V gene, J gene, and CDR3 amino acid sequence. To compute the percentage overlap between repertoires, the number of shared unique clonotypes was divided by the size of the smaller repertoire. RTK rarefaction, the Chao1 estimator, and Recon v2.1 estimates of unobserved clonotypes were used to assess repertoire richness. Generation probabilities for all TCRbeta clonotypes obtained by the gDNA method from four donors were computed using OLGA. Drawn from immuneACCESS, this table holds only the in-frame rearrangements with V and J called that TCRdb kept. Clones are partly lost; checked studies trace under half to an unresolved V gene and leave the rest unexplained. The V and J calls and clone size were taken over from that table, and D and trimming were inferred from the DNA. Recorded for this sample are approximately 2,200,000 clones; around 93% of them occurred a single time. The ten top clones hold more than 1.5% of the sample.

Summary of the overall study and its limitations: Clonotypes shared by all four sorted-subset donors showed higher generation probabilities than non-shared clonotypes. Pairwise subsampling indicated that sequencing depth was expected to affect the degree of clonotype sharing among donors. Even with the large sequencing depth, rarefaction of the sorted-subset datasets indicated that sequencing was incomplete. Estimated clonotype richness was generally larger for naive than for memory subsets. Across a handful of donors, around 5% of naive CD4, 3% to 4% of naive CD8, 2.3% of memory CD4, and 0.4% of memory CD8 clonotypes were shared. Because the study included a small number of donors, the genetic and exposure-history diversity represented was limited. Only blood was sampled, and tissue TCR repertoires likely differ from those in blood.

Of note for this clone: Its antigen has not been determined. The sample holds no much larger clone one base away, and base qualities are not on file. Other DNA sequences in the same sample also yield this CDR3.

CD8 naive samples were CD45RO-negative cells positively selected for CCR7, giving a CD45RA+CCR7+ population that excluded TemRA cells. Donors were healthy HIV-negative adults with no recently reported acute infections or vaccinations. Only Caucasian adults living in Nashville, Tennessee, USA were represented among the donors. After blood collection by leukapheresis, PBMCs were isolated using Ficoll-Histopaque density gradient centrifugation and then cryopreserved in the vapor phase of liquid nitrogen. Purity and quantity of every magnetically sorted T cell population were checked by analytical flow cytometry. Genomic DNA was isolated from each sorted fraction and quantified by UV absorbance on a Nanodrop 2000c. The TCR comes from a young man in good health. Some clones in this sample may be carry-over from other donors' samples. Specimen: naive CD8+ T cells from PBMCs. The cell subset or site label on this specimen signifies: CD45RA+CCR7+.

The CDR3 corresponds to CASSFLGQGGPYEQYF. The DNA reads TGTGCCAGCAGTTTCCTGGGACAGGGGGGGCCATACGAGCAGTACTTC. The sequence is built from TRBV27 and TRBJ2-7, with 11 central nucleotides matching TRBD1. Unmatched junction bases come to 8, with V trimmed by 3 bases and J by 4 bases. CDR1 MNHEY and CDR2 SMNVEV were looked up in the germline V gene (reference sequence). Counted from cysteine to phenylalanine, this CDR3 has 16 amino acids. This entry keeps only the CDR3 DNA: 48 bases, framed from base 1.